Included here is one TCR beta chain sequence, with context. Libraries were prepared by immunoSEQ multiplex PCR; TCRdb keeps only in-frame clonotypes and omits some of them. The sample has about 330,000 clones; roughly 90% are singletons. Trimming cost V 4 bases and J 4 bases; bases outside gene matches: 8. This CDR3 spans 17 amino acids. Germline V CDR1 and CDR2: KGHDR, SFDVKD. This entry comes from a study of blood T cell repertoires in COVID-19. Study details: The analysed material was cDNA or gDNA that came from T cells, B-cell-depleted T cells, or PBMCs.

The V gene is TRBV24-1, the J gene TRBJ2-7; TRBD2 aligns across 14 bases. Sequencing input: peripheral blood. The TCR sequence derives from a woman in her forties or fifties with active or convalescent COVID-19. CDR3 sequence reads: CATSDPQGTSGSYEQYF. The CDR3 bases are TGTGCCACCAGTGACCCCCAAGGGACTAGCGGGAGTTACGAGCAGTACTTC.